Below, 18 T cell receptor beta chains from the same sample are listed, as sequenced in a study of T-cell reconstitution after alpha-beta-depleted transplantation in children. TCRbeta library preparation incorporated unique molecular identifiers. In TCRdb, the PCR reads were re-called with MiXCR into one record per CDR3 protein. The repertoire holds around 580,000 distinct CDR3 sequences, roughly 23% seen once, with 13% to 15% in the top ten. The sequences come from PBMCs, mostly from graft donor cells, collected 360 days after TCRalphabeta/CD19-depleted stem cell transplant. Source of these receptors: a boy under three years old who had a stem cell transplant for acute myeloid leukemia, so the T cells may come from the graft donor.

The gene calls are TRBV18 and TRBJ2-5; no definite D call. V lost 4 bases, J lost 4 bases, and 13 bases lay in between. The germline V gene encodes CDR1 KGHSH and CDR2 LQKENI. The CDR3 sequence is 14 residues long. CDR3 sequence: CASSRVERRETQYF. Here the CDR3 DNA reads TGTGCCAGCTCACGGGTCGAAAGGAGAGAGACCCAGTACTTC.

This clonotype was picked up many times. The chain uses TRBV4-3 and TRBJ2-7; D remains ambiguous. The germline V gene has CDR1 LGHNA and CDR2 YSLEER. The germline V and J ends were trimmed by 0 bases and 4 bases, with 7 bases remaining between them. The CDR3 is 13 amino acids. CDR3 residues: CASSQEPAYEQYF. The CDR3 DNA reads as TGCGCCAGCAGCCAAGAGCCGGCGTACGAGCAGTACTTC.

The rearrangement joins TRBV6-4 to TRBJ2-4; the D is unclear. V dropped 8 bases and J dropped 0 bases, with 14 bases sitting between them. CDR1 is MRHNA, CDR2 SNTAGT, per germline. The CDR3 has 15 residues. The CDR3 loop is CASLTFLLAKNIQYF. The CDR3 region has the DNA TGTGCCAGCTTAACTTTTCTATTAGCCAAAAACATTCAGTACTTC.

The chain is built from TRBV12-3 or TRBV12-4 and TRBJ1-4, with D unclear. CDR3 length equals 14 residues. Deletions cut 7 bases from V and 7 bases from J, with 16 bases between. In DNA, the CDR3 is TGTGCCAGCAATTCCCTAGGGAGCGGTGAAAAACTGTTTTTT. Its protein product is CASNSLGSGEKLFF.

The V gene is TRBV4-1, the J gene TRBJ1-5; no firm D call. V gave up 8 bases and J gave up 3 bases, with 11 bases separating them. CDR1 MGHRA and CDR2 YSYEKL come from the germline V gene. The CDR3 loop spans 13 amino acids. DNA of the CDR3: TGCGCCAGCGGTAGGGATGCCAATCAGCCCCAGCATTTT. Its protein is CASGRDANQPQHF.

The chain recombines TRBV12-3 or TRBV12-4 with TRBJ1-2; weak D call: TRBD1 (6 bases). The CDR3 loop spans 13 amino acids. V dropped 1 base and J dropped 6 bases, with 9 bases sitting between them. The CDR3 DNA sequence: TGTGCCAGCAGTTTAGGAGGGGGACATGGCTACACCTTC. This codes for CASSLGGGHGYTF.

In DNA form, the CDR3 reads TGCAGTGCTAGAGTGGAAGGTCTAAGCTCCTACAATGAGCAGTTCTTC. Translation gives CSARVEGLSSYNEQFF. The chain is built from TRBV20-1 and TRBJ2-1, with unresolved D. The ends were cut back, 1 base at V and 0 bases at J, with 13 bases in the middle. Germline CDR1 is DFQATT and CDR2 is SNEGSKA (reference sequence). The CDR3 is 16 amino acids.

This clonotype has a count of ten or more. This sequence joins TRBV5-1 and TRBJ2-1; weak D call: TRBD1 (5 bases). This CDR3 is built from 14 residues. Germline loops: CDR1 SGHRS, CDR2 YFSETQ. Trimming pared 4 bases from V and 6 bases from J, leaving 14 bases between. The CDR3 is CASSVIFRGNEQFF. The CDR3 DNA is TGCGCCAGCAGCGTGATTTTTAGGGGCAATGAGCAGTTCTTC.

The table lists this clonotype with many counts. The rearrangement joins TRBV12-3 or TRBV12-4 to TRBJ1-5, with 7 bases lining up with TRBD1. V was clipped by 3 bases and J by 0 bases; unmatched bases: 5. CDR3 length equals 16 residues. The CDR3 DNA reads as TGTGCCAGCAGTTTGGAGGGGACAGTTAGCAATCAGCCCCAGCATTTT. It yields the protein CASSLEGTVSNQPQHF.

In its sample, this clonotype was seen many times. The gene calls are TRBV20-1 and TRBJ1-2; no clear D gene. Looked up from germline, CDR1 is DFQATT and CDR2 is SNEGSKA (reference sequence). The CDR3 contains 12 residues. The V and J ends lost 3 bases and 4 bases respectively, with 9 bases between them. The CDR3 reads CSASEQRYGYTF. CDR3 nucleotide sequence: TGCAGTGCTAGTGAACAGCGCTATGGCTACACCTTC.

The chain is built from TRBV20-1 and TRBJ2-2; D not resolved. V lost 1 base to trimming and J lost 7 bases, with 16 bases between them. CDR1 and CDR2 (germline): DFQATT, SNEGSKA (reference sequence). This CDR3 has 15 residues. The CDR3 coding sequence is TGCAGTGCTAGAGTCAGGTACCCGACCAACGGGGAGCTGTTTTTT. Translation: CSARVRYPTNGELFF.

The gene calls are TRBV7-2 and TRBJ2-5; D not resolved. With 5 bases removed from V and 5 bases from J, the gap between germline ends came to 12 bases. The CDR3 covers 13 residues. Germline CDR1 and CDR2: SGHTA and FQGNSA. The CDR3 here is CASSPPPDETQYF. The CDR3 bases are TGTGCCAGCAGCCCTCCTCCAGACGAGACCCAGTACTTC.

The J gene is TRBJ2-7, the V gene TRBV20-1; D may match TRBD1 or TRBD2 (5 bases each). The V gene's germline CDR1 is DFQATT and CDR2 SNEGSKA (reference sequence). The V gene lost 3 bases and the J gene lost 4 bases, with 16 bases spanning the gap. The CDR3 consists of 14 residues. The CDR3 sequence: CSARPGPSSYEQYF. The CDR3 region has the DNA TGCAGTGCTAGGCCGGGACCCAGCTCGTACGAGCAGTACTTC.

This sequence joins TRBV27 and TRBJ1-2; a weak D match, TRBD1 (6 bases). This CDR3 has 15 residues. The germline V gene has CDR1 MNHEY and CDR2 SMNVEV (reference sequence). The ends were cut back, 6 bases at V and 0 bases at J, with 14 bases in the middle. CDR3 nucleotides: TGTGCCAGCAGACGTAGGACAGAAACTAACTATGGCTACACCTTC. This codes for CASRRRTETNYGYTF.

The CDR3 DNA reads TGTGCCAGCAGTTCTGTTAATCCGGGGATCTACGAGCAGTACGTC. This encodes CASSSVNPGIYEQYV. This chain uses TRBV6-4 with TRBJ2-7, with D possibly TRBD2 on 5 matching bases. V lost 5 bases to trimming and J lost 3 bases, with 17 bases between them. In germline, CDR1 is MRHNA, CDR2 SNTAGT. The CDR3 extends over 15 amino acids.

The chain combines TRBV4-3 with TRBJ2-5; 8 nucleotides agree with TRBD2. Germline loops: CDR1 LGHNA, CDR2 YSLEER. This CDR3 is built from 16 residues. The trim removed 0 bases at V and 3 bases at J, leaving 6 bases unmatched. CDR3 in amino acids: CASSQDRGLVKETQYF. In DNA form, the CDR3 reads TGCGCCAGCAGCCAAGATAGGGGACTAGTTAAAGAGACCCAGTACTTC.

The chain recombines TRBV28 with TRBJ2-3; D is unclear. The CDR3 covers 19 residues. V lost 3 bases to trimming and J lost 0 bases, with 22 bases between them. Germline loops: CDR1 MDHEN, CDR2 SYDVKM. The CDR3 protein is CASSFSTRPRSVSTDTQYF. CDR3 sequence (DNA): TGTGCCAGCAGTTTCTCTACTCGACCCCGAAGCGTTAGCACAGATACGCAGTATTTT.

This clonotype showed up just a few times. The V gene is TRBV20-1, the J gene TRBJ2-3, with a tentative D call TRBD2 (7 bases). The CDR3 covers 17 residues. Germline-derived CDR1 and CDR2 are DFQATT and SNEGSKA (reference sequence). Trimming removed 8 bases at V and 1 base at J, with 25 bases between. CDR3 nucleotides: TGCAGTACCAGGGGTGGAGGCGGGGGCCTTGGCACAGATACGCAGTATTTT. The encoded protein is CSTRGGGGGLGTDTQYF.